The 4 T cell receptor beta chains below all came from one sample that was sequenced in a study of T cells of healthy individuals. MiXCR, applied by TCRdb to the 5' RACE reads, yields one record per CDR3 protein. The table records 100,000 or so distinct CDR3 sequences, about 16% of them present only once. These receptors were obtained from a human donor in good health.

This clonotype was seen a handful of times. This chain uses TRBV20-1 with TRBJ1-2; a weak D match, TRBD1 (5 bases). CDR3 length: 14 amino acids. Between the trimmed V and J ends, which lost 8 bases and 3 bases, there was a span of 19 bases. Germline CDR1 and CDR2: DFQATT and SNEGSKA (reference sequence). This chain's CDR3 is CSHLRIGVDYGYTF. In DNA, the CDR3 is TGCAGTCACCTCCGTATAGGGGTAGACTATGGCTACACCTTC.

This clonotype has only one observation. The chain has TRBV19 and TRBJ1-1; possibly TRBD1 for D (6 bases). The CDR3 extends over 14 amino acids. Between the trimmed V and J ends, which lost 5 bases and 3 bases, there was a span of 13 bases. Germline V gene data show CDR1 as LNHDA and CDR2 as SQIVND (reference sequence). The CDR3 loop reads CASSVRDTYTEAFF. In DNA form, the CDR3 reads TGTGCCAGTAGTGTCCGGGACACATACACTGAAGCTTTCTTT.

This clonotype was seen a handful of times. V is TRBV5-5 and J is TRBJ2-7; D remains ambiguous. Trimming left V 4 bases short and J 0 bases short, with 5 bases between. Germline V gene lookup returns CDR1 SGHKS and CDR2 YYEKEE (reference sequence). The CDR3 loop spans 12 amino acids. The CDR3 DNA reads as TGTGCCAGCAGCCCGATCTCCTACGAGCAGTACTTC. Protein sequence: CASSPISYEQYF.

V is TRBV28 and J is TRBJ2-5; unclear D gene. V was cut by 2 bases and J by 5 bases, with 12 bases left in between. CDR3 size: 14 residues. The germline gives CDR1 MDHEN, CDR2 SYDVKM. The chain's CDR3 is CASSLTPMHETQYF. In nucleotides, the CDR3 is TGTGCCAGCAGTTTAACACCGATGCACGAGACCCAGTACTTC.